This T cell receptor (beta chain) was recorded in a study of OX40 agonist ivuxolimab in advanced cancers. The study's findings and limits: CD4+ and CD8+ blood T cells expanded clonally by week 6 at 0.1 to 3.0 mg/kg.

Method: immunoSEQ multiplex PCR; TCRdb's copy keeps in-frame clones and lacks some. The repertoire holds over 45,000 clones, with 65% to 85% as singletons. The CDR3 has 11 amino acids. The V segment lost 3 bases and the J segment 11 bases; nucleotides outside the gene matches: 4. CDR1 and CDR2 from the germline V gene are DFQATT and SNEGSKA (reference sequence). In the case of this clone: The antigen remains unidentified.

The sequencing used CD4+ or CD8+ T cells sorted from blood, collected in a trial of the OX40 agonist ivuxolimab. The TCR sequence derives from an adult with an advanced solid tumor such as melanoma, head and neck, liver or kidney cancer. The V gene is TRBV20-1, the J gene TRBJ1-5, with 7 bases lining up with TRBD1. This CDR3 is CSASRGPSQHF. The CDR3 DNA reads as TGCAGTGCTAGTAGGGGGCCTTCCCAGCATTTT.